A selection of T cell receptor beta chains follows, all from one sample in a study of a mutant IDH1 vaccine in newly diagnosed glioma. The data were produced by immunoSEQ multiplex PCR, yet TCRdb's version contains in-frame clones alone and is incomplete. The sample yields 34,000 or so clones, just under 80% seen once. Which antigens these TCRs recognize remains unknown. The specimen was PBMCs, collected from a glioma patient whose treatment included an IDH1 peptide vaccine. These receptors all stem from a man aged 30 to 45 with glioma. CDR3s include the opening cysteine and the closing phenylalanine or tryptophan.

V	J	CDR3
TRBV6-1	TRBJ1-2	CASSEGTDLNYGYTF
TRBV6-5	TRBJ1-6	CATTVGAAGDSPLHF
TRBV28	TRBJ2-1	CASRLATSSYNEQFF
TRBV7-7	TRBJ2-7	CASSPVGGGPIEQYF
TRBV5-1	TRBJ1-5	CASSPGAGGSNQPQHF
TRBV6-1	TRBJ1-5	CASSEVGRQINQPQHF
TRBV19	TRBJ2-5	CASSPRGGQETQYF
TRBV19	TRBJ1-1	CATRTGHHNTEAFF
TRBV19	TRBJ1-1	CASSGGPVTEAFF
TRBV2	TRBJ2-2	CAGRTGLNTGELFF
TRBV29-1	TRBJ2-2	CSVEGGAGKTGELFF
TRBV15	TRBJ2-1	CATSRPQGSEQFF
TRBV19	TRBJ1-1	CASSTLGQVEAFF
TRBV19	TRBJ1-2	CASRDTKGQGIYGYTF
TRBV27	TRBJ1-3	CASSLSGGGGLDF
TRBV10-1	TRBJ2-2	CASSGDTTGELFF
TRBV9	TRBJ1-2	CASSVDPGTEYGGTF
TRBV5-1	TRBJ1-1	CASQKGLNTEAFF
TRBV5-4	TRBJ2-4	CASSLDSSGADIQYF
TRBV25-1	TRBJ1-2	CASSGQNNYGYTF
TRBV5-1	TRBJ1-4	CASSLAMSGEKLFF
TRBV5-1	TRBJ2-7	CASSMTGEQYF
TRBV27	TRBJ2-3	CASSYLMTGEKGTDTQYF
TRBV5-4	TRBJ2-7	CASSLDGARHF
TRBV19	TRBJ1-1	CASRTGSGTEAFF
TRBV10-1	TRBJ2-7	CASIVEETGILLSYEQYF